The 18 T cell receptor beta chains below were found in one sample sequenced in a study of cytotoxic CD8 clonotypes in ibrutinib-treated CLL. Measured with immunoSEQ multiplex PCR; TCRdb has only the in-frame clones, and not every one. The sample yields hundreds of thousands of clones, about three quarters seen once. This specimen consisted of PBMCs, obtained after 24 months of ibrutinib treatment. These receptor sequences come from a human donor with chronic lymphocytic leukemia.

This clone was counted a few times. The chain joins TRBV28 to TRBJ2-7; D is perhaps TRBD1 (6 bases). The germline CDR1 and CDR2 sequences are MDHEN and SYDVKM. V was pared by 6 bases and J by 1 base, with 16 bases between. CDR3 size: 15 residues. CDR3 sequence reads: CASSRGGAASYEQYF. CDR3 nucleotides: TGTGCCAGCAGCAGGGGCGGAGCAGCATCCTACGAGCAGTACTTC.

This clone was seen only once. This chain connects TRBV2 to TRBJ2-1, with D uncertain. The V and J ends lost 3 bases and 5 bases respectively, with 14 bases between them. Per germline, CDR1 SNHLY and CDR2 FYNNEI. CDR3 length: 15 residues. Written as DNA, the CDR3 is TGTGCCAGCAGTGAGACCCTCTTACGAAACAATGAGCAGTTCTTC. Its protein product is CASSETLLRNNEQFF.

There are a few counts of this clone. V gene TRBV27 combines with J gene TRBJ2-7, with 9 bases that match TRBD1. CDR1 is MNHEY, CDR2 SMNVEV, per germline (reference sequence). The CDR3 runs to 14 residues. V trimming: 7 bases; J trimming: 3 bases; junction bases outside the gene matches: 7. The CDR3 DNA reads TGTGCCAGCACGGCCCCGGGACAGGGCTACGAGCAGTACTTC. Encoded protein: CASTAPGQGYEQYF.

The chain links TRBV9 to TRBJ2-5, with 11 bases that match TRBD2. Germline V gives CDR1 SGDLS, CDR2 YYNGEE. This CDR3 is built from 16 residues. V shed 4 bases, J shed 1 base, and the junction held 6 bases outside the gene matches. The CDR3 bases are TGTGCCAGCAGCCTGGGACTAGCGGAGGGCCAAGAGACCCAGTACTTC. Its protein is CASSLGLAEGQETQYF.

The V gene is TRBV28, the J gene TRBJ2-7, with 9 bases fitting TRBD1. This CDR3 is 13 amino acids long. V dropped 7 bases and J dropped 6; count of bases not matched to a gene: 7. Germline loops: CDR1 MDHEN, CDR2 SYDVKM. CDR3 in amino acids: CASNDGQGSEQYF. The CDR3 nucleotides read TGTGCCAGCAACGACGGACAGGGGTCCGAGCAGTACTTC.

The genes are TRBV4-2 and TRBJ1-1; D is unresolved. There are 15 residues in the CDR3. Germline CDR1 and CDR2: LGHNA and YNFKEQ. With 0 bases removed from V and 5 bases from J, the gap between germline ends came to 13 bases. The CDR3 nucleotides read TGTGCCAGCAGCCAAGAGACGGGGTTTGAAACTGAAGCTTTCTTT. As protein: CASSQETGFETEAFF.

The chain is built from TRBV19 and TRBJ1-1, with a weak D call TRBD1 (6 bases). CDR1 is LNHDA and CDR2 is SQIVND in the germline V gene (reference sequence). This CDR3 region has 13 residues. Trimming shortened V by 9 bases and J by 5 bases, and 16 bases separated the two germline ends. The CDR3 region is CASPRPGATEAFF. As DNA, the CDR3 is TGTGCCAGCCCGAGACCAGGGGCGACTGAAGCTTTCTTT.

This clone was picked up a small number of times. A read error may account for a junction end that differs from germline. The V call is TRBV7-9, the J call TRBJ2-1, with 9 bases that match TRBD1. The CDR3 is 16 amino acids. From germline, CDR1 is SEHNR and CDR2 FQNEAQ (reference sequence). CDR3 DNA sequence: TGTGCCAGCAGCTTAGATCGGGACAGGGCCTACGATGAGCAGTTCTTC. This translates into CASSLDRDRAYDEQFF.

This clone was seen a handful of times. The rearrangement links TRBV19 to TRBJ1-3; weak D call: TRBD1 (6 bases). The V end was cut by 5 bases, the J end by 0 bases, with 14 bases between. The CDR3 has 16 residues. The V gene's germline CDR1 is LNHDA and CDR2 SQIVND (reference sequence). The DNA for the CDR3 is TGTGCCAGTAGTTGGTCCGGGACACTCTCTGGAAACACCATATATTTT. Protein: CASSWSGTLSGNTIYF.

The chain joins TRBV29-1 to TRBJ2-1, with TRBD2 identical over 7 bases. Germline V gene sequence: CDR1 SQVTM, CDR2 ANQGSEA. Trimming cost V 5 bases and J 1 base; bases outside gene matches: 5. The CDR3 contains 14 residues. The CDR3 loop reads CSVRAGASYNEQFF. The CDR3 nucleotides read TGCAGCGTTCGCGCGGGAGCGTCCTACAATGAGCAGTTCTTC.

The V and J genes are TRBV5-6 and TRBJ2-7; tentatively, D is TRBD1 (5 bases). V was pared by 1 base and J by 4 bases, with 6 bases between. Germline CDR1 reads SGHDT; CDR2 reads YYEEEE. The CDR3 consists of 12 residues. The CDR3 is CASSLRGYEQYF. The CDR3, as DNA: TGTGCCAGCAGCTTGAGGGGTTACGAGCAGTACTTC.

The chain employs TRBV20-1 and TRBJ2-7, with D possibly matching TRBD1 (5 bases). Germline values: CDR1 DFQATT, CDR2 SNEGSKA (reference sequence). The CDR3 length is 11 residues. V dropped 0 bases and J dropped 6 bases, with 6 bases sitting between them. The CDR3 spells CSARDQGEQYF. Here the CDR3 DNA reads TGCAGTGCTAGAGATCAGGGCGAGCAGTACTTC.

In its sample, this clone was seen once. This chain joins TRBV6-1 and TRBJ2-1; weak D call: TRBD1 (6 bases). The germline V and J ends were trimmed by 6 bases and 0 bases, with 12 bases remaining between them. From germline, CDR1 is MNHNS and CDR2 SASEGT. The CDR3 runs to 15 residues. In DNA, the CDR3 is TGTGCCAGCAGGCGGACAGTCAACTCCTACAATGAGCAGTTCTTC. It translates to CASRRTVNSYNEQFF.

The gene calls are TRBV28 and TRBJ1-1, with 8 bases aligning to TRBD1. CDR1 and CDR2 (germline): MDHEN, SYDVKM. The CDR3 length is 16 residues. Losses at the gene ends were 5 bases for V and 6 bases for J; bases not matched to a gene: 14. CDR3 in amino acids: CASSPPRTGRVAEAFF. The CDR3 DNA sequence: TGTGCCAGCAGTCCCCCCCGGACAGGGCGCGTGGCTGAAGCTTTCTTT.

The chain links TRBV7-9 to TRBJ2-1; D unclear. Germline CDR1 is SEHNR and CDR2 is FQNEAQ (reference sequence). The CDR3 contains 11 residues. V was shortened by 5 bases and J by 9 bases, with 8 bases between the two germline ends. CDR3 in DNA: TGTGCCAGCAGCACCGGGTCTGAGCAGTTCTTC. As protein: CASSTGSEQFF.

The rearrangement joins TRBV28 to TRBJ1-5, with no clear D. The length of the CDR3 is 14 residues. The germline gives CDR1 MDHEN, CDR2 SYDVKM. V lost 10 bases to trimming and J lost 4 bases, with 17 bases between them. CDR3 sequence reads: CATRRASENQPQHF. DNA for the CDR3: TGTGCCACCCGGCGGGCCAGCGAGAATCAGCCCCAGCATTTT.

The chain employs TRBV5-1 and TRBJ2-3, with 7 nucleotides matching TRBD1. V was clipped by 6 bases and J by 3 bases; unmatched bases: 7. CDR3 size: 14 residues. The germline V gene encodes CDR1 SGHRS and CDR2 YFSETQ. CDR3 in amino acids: CASTGTAKTDTQYF. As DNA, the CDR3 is TGCGCCAGCACCGGGACAGCAAAAACAGATACGCAGTATTTT.

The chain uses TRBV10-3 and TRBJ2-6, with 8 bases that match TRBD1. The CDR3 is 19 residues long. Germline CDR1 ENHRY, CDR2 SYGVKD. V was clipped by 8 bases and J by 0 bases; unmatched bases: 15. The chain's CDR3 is CAILQGDGQGDSGANVLTF. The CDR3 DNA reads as TGTGCCATCCTCCAGGGGGACGGACAGGGTGACTCTGGGGCCAACGTCCTGACTTTC.